The rows below give T cell receptor beta chains drawn from one sample of a study of radiation and T cells in renal cell carcinoma. Profiled with immunoSEQ multiplex PCR; TCRdb holds only in-frame clones, not every one. Among 140,000 or so clones listed, 70% to 90% were seen once. The specimen comprised blood, sampled from a patient whose treatment included radiotherapy and nephrectomy. The source of these receptors is a woman between 50 and 59 years old with renal cell carcinoma. The CDR3 runs from the conserved cysteine through the conserved F or W. Each record gives: CDR3 DNA, CDR3 protein, clone size, V gene, D gene, J gene. D genes are given only for firm matches. Clone size is stated in some rows and not others, as once, few, many or a class when expanded.

cdr3_nt: TGTGCCAGCAGCTGGGGACTAGCGGGATTTTACAATGAGCAGTTCTTC
cdr3_aa: CASSWGLAGFYNEQFF
clone_size: once
v_call: TRBV7-9
d_call: TRBD2
j_call: TRBJ2-1

cdr3_nt: TGTGCCATCAGTGGAAAGACAGGGAGTAATCAGCCCCAGCATTTT
cdr3_aa: CAISGKTGSNQPQHF
clone_size: once
v_call: TRBV10-3
d_call: TRBD1
j_call: TRBJ1-5

cdr3_nt: TGCGCCAGCAGTCAGTTGGGGAACACTGAAGCTTTCTTT
cdr3_aa: CASSQLGNTEAFF
clone_size: NA
v_call: TRBV4-3
d_call: NA
j_call: TRBJ1-1

cdr3_nt: TGTGCCAGCAGCTTAGTTCGGGTAGGGGACAGCTATAATTCACCCCTCCACTTT
cdr3_aa: CASSLVRVGDSYNSPLHF
clone_size: NA
v_call: TRBV7-8
d_call: TRBD1
j_call: TRBJ1-6

cdr3_nt: TGCGCCAGCAGCCAAGCCCCCGGGACGGTGCCCTACGAGCAGTACTTC
cdr3_aa: CASSQAPGTVPYEQYF
clone_size: NA
v_call: TRBV4-1
d_call: NA
j_call: TRBJ2-7

cdr3_nt: TGTGCCAGAAGCCCGTCTCTCTCTGCGGGGAGCAATCAGCCCCAGCATTTT
cdr3_aa: CARSPSLSAGSNQPQHF
clone_size: NA
v_call: TRBV5-3
d_call: NA
j_call: TRBJ1-5

cdr3_nt: TGTGCCAGCAGCTACGGACTAGCGGGAGGGGAGAGGGATACGCAGTATTTT
cdr3_aa: CASSYGLAGGERDTQYF
clone_size: NA
v_call: TRBV9
d_call: TRBD2
j_call: TRBJ2-3

cdr3_nt: TGTGCCAGCAGCACCTCGACAGGGGGCTATGGCTACACCTTC
cdr3_aa: CASSTSTGGYGYTF
clone_size: NA
v_call: TRBV7-2
d_call: TRBD1
j_call: TRBJ1-2

cdr3_nt: TGTGCCAGCAGCGTAGATGGTGGGATTGCGAGCGATGAGCAGTTCTTC
cdr3_aa: CASSVDGGIASDEQFF
clone_size: NA
v_call: TRBV9
d_call: NA
j_call: TRBJ2-1

cdr3_nt: TGTGCCAGCAGCTTGGGGACCCCCGCCTACGAGCAGTACTTC
cdr3_aa: CASSLGTPAYEQYF
clone_size: NA
v_call: TRBV5-5
d_call: NA
j_call: TRBJ2-7

cdr3_nt: TGTGCCAGCAGTAATGGAGGGGTCGCCGGGGAGCTGTTTTTT
cdr3_aa: CASSNGGVAGELFF
clone_size: NA
v_call: TRBV2
d_call: NA
j_call: TRBJ2-2

cdr3_nt: TGTGCCAGCAGAGTGACCCCCCGAGCGACCTACGAGCAGTACTTC
cdr3_aa: CASRVTPRATYEQYF
clone_size: NA
v_call: TRBV6-6
d_call: NA
j_call: TRBJ2-7

cdr3_nt: TGTGCCAGCTCACGGAGGACAGGGGCCGTAGAGCAGTACTTC
cdr3_aa: CASSRRTGAVEQYF
clone_size: NA
v_call: TRBV18
d_call: TRBD1
j_call: TRBJ2-7

cdr3_nt: TGTGCCAGCAGCGGGGGGACACGGAACACTGAAGCTTTCTTT
cdr3_aa: CASSGGTRNTEAFF
clone_size: NA
v_call: TRBV9
d_call: NA
j_call: TRBJ1-1

cdr3_nt: TGTGCCAGCAGCGCCGACCTCGATTGGGAAGCTTTCTTT
cdr3_aa: CASSADLDWEAFF
clone_size: NA
v_call: TRBV7-2
d_call: NA
j_call: TRBJ1-1

cdr3_nt: TGTGCCAGCAGTCAAGGGTATTCGGGCACTGAAGCTTTCTTT
cdr3_aa: CASSQGYSGTEAFF
clone_size: once
v_call: TRBV7-9
d_call: NA
j_call: TRBJ1-1

cdr3_nt: TGTGCCAGCAGCCGGACCGTACAAGAGACCCAGTACTTC
cdr3_aa: CASSRTVQETQYF
clone_size: NA
v_call: TRBV6-5
d_call: NA
j_call: TRBJ2-5

cdr3_nt: TGTGCCATCAGCTCGACGATGGGGGTGAACACTGAAGCTTTCTTT
cdr3_aa: CAISSTMGVNTEAFF
clone_size: NA
v_call: TRBV10-3
d_call: NA
j_call: TRBJ1-1

cdr3_nt: TGTGCCAGCAGTTGGCGGCTAGCGGGGGAGCGGGAGACCCAGTACTTC
cdr3_aa: CASSWRLAGERETQYF
clone_size: NA
v_call: TRBV6-6
d_call: TRBD2
j_call: TRBJ2-5

cdr3_nt: TGTGCCAGCAATTTGGGGGCAGATACGCAGTATTTT
cdr3_aa: CASNLGADTQYF
clone_size: NA
v_call: TRBV25-1
d_call: NA
j_call: TRBJ2-3

cdr3_nt: TGTGCCAGCAGTCAACAGGGGCTCGGCTCCAAGGAGCAGTACTTC
cdr3_aa: CASSQQGLGSKEQYF
clone_size: NA
v_call: TRBV6-5
d_call: TRBD1
j_call: TRBJ2-7

cdr3_nt: TGCAGTGCCAAGCGAGGATACGAGCAGTACTTC
cdr3_aa: CSAKRGYEQYF
clone_size: NA
v_call: TRBV20-1
d_call: NA
j_call: TRBJ2-7

cdr3_nt: TGTGCCAGCAGGACTAGCGGGTACTACGAGCAGTACTTC
cdr3_aa: CASRTSGYYEQYF
clone_size: NA
v_call: TRBV28
d_call: TRBD2
j_call: TRBJ2-7

cdr3_nt: TGCGCCAGCAGCTGGACAGGCCCCCAAGAGACCCAGTACTTC
cdr3_aa: CASSWTGPQETQYF
clone_size: NA
v_call: TRBV5-1
d_call: TRBD1
j_call: TRBJ2-5

cdr3_nt: TGTGCCACCAGCAGAGACCAAGGGAGGGAGACCCAGTACTTC
cdr3_aa: CATSRDQGRETQYF
clone_size: NA
v_call: TRBV15
d_call: NA
j_call: TRBJ2-5

cdr3_nt: TGTGCCAGCAGTCCCCTGGGACAGGGGAACTCTAACTATGGCTACACCTTC
cdr3_aa: CASSPLGQGNSNYGYTF
clone_size: NA
v_call: TRBV6-4
d_call: TRBD1
j_call: TRBJ1-2

cdr3_nt: TGCGCCAGCAGCTCCGGACTAGCGGGGTCCTACGAGCAGTACTTC
cdr3_aa: CASSSGLAGSYEQYF
clone_size: NA
v_call: TRBV4-3
d_call: TRBD2
j_call: TRBJ2-7

cdr3_nt: TGTGCCAGCAGTTCCCGCAATCAGCCCCAGCATTTT
cdr3_aa: CASSSRNQPQHF
clone_size: NA
v_call: TRBV6-5
d_call: NA
j_call: TRBJ1-5

cdr3_nt: TGTGCCAGTGGACAGGGGAATCAGCCCCAGCATTTT
cdr3_aa: CASGQGNQPQHF
clone_size: NA
v_call: TRBV7-9
d_call: TRBD1
j_call: TRBJ1-5

cdr3_nt: TGCGCCAGCAGCTTGGCTACAGGATTCACCGGGGAGCTGTTTTTT
cdr3_aa: CASSLATGFTGELFF
clone_size: NA
v_call: TRBV5-1
d_call: NA
j_call: TRBJ2-2

cdr3_nt: TGTGCCAGCAGCCAAGATCCAGGGGATGGCTACACCTTC
cdr3_aa: CASSQDPGDGYTF
clone_size: few
v_call: TRBV14
d_call: NA
j_call: TRBJ1-2

cdr3_nt: TGTGCCAGCAGCGTAGCCCTAGATGCAACTAATGAAAAACTGTTTTTT
cdr3_aa: CASSVALDATNEKLFF
clone_size: NA
v_call: TRBV9
d_call: NA
j_call: TRBJ1-4

cdr3_nt: TGTGCCAATTCTCCGGGACAGGGAACCTACAATGAGCAGTTCTTC
cdr3_aa: CANSPGQGTYNEQFF
clone_size: NA
v_call: TRBV10-3
d_call: TRBD1
j_call: TRBJ2-1

cdr3_nt: TGTGCCTACCCGGGGGGGAGAGGCTACACCTTC
cdr3_aa: CAYPGGRGYTF
clone_size: NA
v_call: TRBV30
d_call: NA
j_call: TRBJ1-2

cdr3_nt: TGTGCCAGCTCACCAACCACAGGGGGCGTTGGCAATCAGCCCCAGCATTTT
cdr3_aa: CASSPTTGGVGNQPQHF
clone_size: once
v_call: TRBV18
d_call: TRBD1
j_call: TRBJ1-5

cdr3_nt: TGTGCCAGCAGTCCACCGATGGGCACAGAGATGAACACTGAAGCTTTCTTT
cdr3_aa: CASSPPMGTEMNTEAFF
clone_size: NA
v_call: TRBV28
d_call: NA
j_call: TRBJ1-1

cdr3_nt: TGTGCCAGCAGACGGAGGAACAGAGCTCAGCCCCAGCATTTT
cdr3_aa: CASRRRNRAQPQHF
clone_size: NA
v_call: TRBV5-6
d_call: NA
j_call: TRBJ1-5

cdr3_nt: TGTGCCATCAGCCGGGACAGGGAACGCCAAGAGACCCAGTACTTC
cdr3_aa: CAISRDRERQETQYF
clone_size: NA
v_call: TRBV10-3
d_call: TRBD1
j_call: TRBJ2-5

cdr3_nt: TGTGCCAGCAGCGTAGATGAGGCCTACGAGCAGTACTTC
cdr3_aa: CASSVDEAYEQYF
clone_size: NA
v_call: TRBV9
d_call: NA
j_call: TRBJ2-7

cdr3_nt: TGTGCCACCAGCAGAGATCTGGGGAGGAATGAGCAGTTCTTC
cdr3_aa: CATSRDLGRNEQFF
clone_size: NA
v_call: TRBV15
d_call: NA
j_call: TRBJ2-1

cdr3_nt: TGTGCCAGCAGCGTTGGATGGGCGGACTATGGCTACACCTTC
cdr3_aa: CASSVGWADYGYTF
clone_size: NA
v_call: TRBV9
d_call: NA
j_call: TRBJ1-2

cdr3_nt: TGTGCCAGCAGTTTACGAGGGGATATGTTAAGCAATCAGCCCCAGCATTTT
cdr3_aa: CASSLRGDMLSNQPQHF
clone_size: NA
v_call: TRBV27
d_call: NA
j_call: TRBJ1-5

cdr3_nt: TGCGCCAGCAGCCCCCTTGGCACAGATACGCAGTATTTT
cdr3_aa: CASSPLGTDTQYF
clone_size: NA
v_call: TRBV5-1
d_call: NA
j_call: TRBJ2-3

cdr3_nt: TGTGCCAGCAGTTTAACAGGTAATCAGCCCCAGCATTTT
cdr3_aa: CASSLTGNQPQHF
clone_size: NA
v_call: TRBV28
d_call: NA
j_call: TRBJ1-5

cdr3_nt: TGTGCCAGCAGTCCTTCGACAGGGCACACTGAAGCTTTCTTT
cdr3_aa: CASSPSTGHTEAFF
clone_size: NA
v_call: TRBV28
d_call: TRBD1
j_call: TRBJ1-1

cdr3_nt: TGCGCCAGCAGCCAAGGGATACAAGAGACCCAGTACTTC
cdr3_aa: CASSQGIQETQYF
clone_size: NA
v_call: TRBV4-1
d_call: NA
j_call: TRBJ2-5

cdr3_nt: TGTGCCAGCAGCCCCACGGGGGACAGGGGGCGCGATGGCTACACCTTC
cdr3_aa: CASSPTGDRGRDGYTF
clone_size: NA
v_call: TRBV9
d_call: TRBD1
j_call: TRBJ1-2

cdr3_nt: TGCGCCAGCAGCCACGGCACAGATACGCAGTATTTT
cdr3_aa: CASSHGTDTQYF
clone_size: NA
v_call: TRBV4-3
d_call: NA
j_call: TRBJ2-3

cdr3_nt: TGCGCCAGCAGTGAAGCGAACACTGAAGCTTTCTTT
cdr3_aa: CASSEANTEAFF
clone_size: NA
v_call: TRBV10-1
d_call: NA
j_call: TRBJ1-1

cdr3_nt: TGTGCCATCAGTCAGACAGACTACTACGAGCAGTACTTC
cdr3_aa: CAISQTDYYEQYF
clone_size: few
v_call: TRBV10-3
d_call: NA
j_call: TRBJ2-7

cdr3_nt: TGTGCCAGCATCAAAATGGCTAGAACGAACACCGGGGAGCTGTTTTTT
cdr3_aa: CASIKMARTNTGELFF
clone_size: few
v_call: TRBV28
d_call: NA
j_call: TRBJ2-2

cdr3_nt: TGTGCCAGCAGTGACCCCGGACAGGGGAAGTATGGCTACACCTTC
cdr3_aa: CASSDPGQGKYGYTF
clone_size: NA
v_call: TRBV25-1
d_call: TRBD1
j_call: TRBJ1-2

cdr3_nt: TGTGCCAGCAGGGGACAGGCCGACAGCTCCTACGAGCAGTACTTC
cdr3_aa: CASRGQADSSYEQYF
clone_size: NA
v_call: TRBV6-1
d_call: TRBD1
j_call: TRBJ2-7

cdr3_nt: TGTGCCAGCAGCTGGGGACTGACTAGCACAGATACGCAGTATTTT
cdr3_aa: CASSWGLTSTDTQYF
clone_size: few
v_call: TRBV5-6
d_call: NA
j_call: TRBJ2-3